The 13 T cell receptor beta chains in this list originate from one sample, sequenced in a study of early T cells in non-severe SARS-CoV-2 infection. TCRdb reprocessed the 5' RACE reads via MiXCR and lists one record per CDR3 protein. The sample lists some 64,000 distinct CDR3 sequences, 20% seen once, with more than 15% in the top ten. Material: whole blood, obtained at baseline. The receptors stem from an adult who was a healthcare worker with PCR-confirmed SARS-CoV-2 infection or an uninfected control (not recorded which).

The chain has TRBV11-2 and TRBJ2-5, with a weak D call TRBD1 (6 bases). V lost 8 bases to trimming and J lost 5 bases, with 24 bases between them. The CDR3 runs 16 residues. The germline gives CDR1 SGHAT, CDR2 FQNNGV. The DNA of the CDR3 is TGTGCCAGCGGACTTGCAGGCCAGGGGTCCGCGGAGACCCAGTACTTC. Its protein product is CASGLAGQGSAETQYF.

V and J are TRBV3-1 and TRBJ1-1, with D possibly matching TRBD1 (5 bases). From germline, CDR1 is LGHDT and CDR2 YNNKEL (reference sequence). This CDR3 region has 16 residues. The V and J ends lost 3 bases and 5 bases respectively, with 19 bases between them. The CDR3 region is CASSQWGAGRKTEAFF. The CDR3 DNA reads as TGTGCCAGCAGCCAGTGGGGCGCGGGAAGAAAGACTGAAGCTTTCTTT.

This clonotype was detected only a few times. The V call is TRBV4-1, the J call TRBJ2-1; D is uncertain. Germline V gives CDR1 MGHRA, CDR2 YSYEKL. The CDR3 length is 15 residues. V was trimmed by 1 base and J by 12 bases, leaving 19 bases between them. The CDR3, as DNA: TGCGCCAGCAGCCAAGGAATCGGAGCCCAGCATCGGCAGTTCTTC. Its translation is CASSQGIGAQHRQFF.

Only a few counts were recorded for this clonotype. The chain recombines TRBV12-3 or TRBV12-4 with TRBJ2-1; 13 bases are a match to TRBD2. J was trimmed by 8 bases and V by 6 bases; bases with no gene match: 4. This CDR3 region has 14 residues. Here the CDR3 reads CASSLLAGGHEQFF. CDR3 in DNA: TGTGCCAGCAGCCTACTAGCGGGGGGGCATGAGCAGTTCTTC.

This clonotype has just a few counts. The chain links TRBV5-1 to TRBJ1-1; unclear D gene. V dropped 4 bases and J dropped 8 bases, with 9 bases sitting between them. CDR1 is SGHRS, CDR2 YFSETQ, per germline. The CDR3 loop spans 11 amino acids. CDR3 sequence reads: CASSTHDEAFF. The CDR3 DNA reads TGCGCCAGCAGCACCCATGACGAAGCTTTCTTT.

The CDR3 region is CAWSKAYGYTF. The CDR3 nucleotides are TGTGCCTGGTCTAAAGCCTATGGCTACACCTTC. This chain connects TRBV30 to TRBJ1-2; D is uncertain. The V end was cut by 5 bases, the J end by 4 bases, with 8 bases between. CDR3 length: 11 amino acids. From germline, CDR1 is GTSNPN and CDR2 SVGIG (reference sequence).

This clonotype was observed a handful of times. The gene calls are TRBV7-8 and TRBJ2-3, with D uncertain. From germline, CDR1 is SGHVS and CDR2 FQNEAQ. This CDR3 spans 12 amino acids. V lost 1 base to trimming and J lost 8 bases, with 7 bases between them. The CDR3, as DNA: TGTGCCAGCAGCTTAGGGATGGGTACGCAGTATTTT. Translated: CASSLGMGTQYF.

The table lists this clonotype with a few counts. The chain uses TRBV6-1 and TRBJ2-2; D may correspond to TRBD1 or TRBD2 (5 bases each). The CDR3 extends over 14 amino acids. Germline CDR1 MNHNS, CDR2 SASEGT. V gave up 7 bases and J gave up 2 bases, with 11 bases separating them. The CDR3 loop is CASTGTANTGELFF. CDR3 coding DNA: TGTGCCAGCACCGGGACGGCTAACACCGGGGAGCTGTTTTTT.

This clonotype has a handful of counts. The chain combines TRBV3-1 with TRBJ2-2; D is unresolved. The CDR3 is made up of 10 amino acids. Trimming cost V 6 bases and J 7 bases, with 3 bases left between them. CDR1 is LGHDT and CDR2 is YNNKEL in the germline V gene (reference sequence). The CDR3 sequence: CASRGGELFF. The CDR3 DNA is TGTGCCAGCAGGGGCGGGGAGCTGTTTTTT.

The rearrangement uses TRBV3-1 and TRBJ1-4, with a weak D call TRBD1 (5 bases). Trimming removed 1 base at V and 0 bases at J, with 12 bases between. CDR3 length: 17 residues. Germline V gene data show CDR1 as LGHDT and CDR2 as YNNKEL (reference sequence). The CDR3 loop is CASSQGMTVATNEKLFF. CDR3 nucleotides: TGTGCCAGCAGCCAAGGGATGACAGTTGCAACTAATGAAAAACTGTTTTTT.

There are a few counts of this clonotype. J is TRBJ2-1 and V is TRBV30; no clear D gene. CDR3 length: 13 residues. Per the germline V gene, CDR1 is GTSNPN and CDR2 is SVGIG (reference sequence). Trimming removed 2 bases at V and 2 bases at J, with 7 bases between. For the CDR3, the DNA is TGTGCCTGGAGTAGGCAGCCCTACAATGAGCAGTTCTTC. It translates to CAWSRQPYNEQFF.

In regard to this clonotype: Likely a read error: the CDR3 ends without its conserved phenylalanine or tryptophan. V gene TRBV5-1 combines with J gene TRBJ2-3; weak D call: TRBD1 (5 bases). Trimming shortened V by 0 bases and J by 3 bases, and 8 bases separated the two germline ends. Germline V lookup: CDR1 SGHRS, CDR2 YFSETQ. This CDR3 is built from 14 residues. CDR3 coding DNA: TGCGCCAGCAGCTTGGTCAGGGAAACAGATACGCAGTATTCT. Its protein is CASSLVRETDTQYS.

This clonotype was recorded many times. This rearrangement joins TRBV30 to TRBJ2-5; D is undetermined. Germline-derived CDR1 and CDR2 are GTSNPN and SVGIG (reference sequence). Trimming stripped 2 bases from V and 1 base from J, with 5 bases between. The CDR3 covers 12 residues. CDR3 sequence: CAWSPIQETQYF. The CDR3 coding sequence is TGTGCCTGGAGTCCCATCCAAGAGACCCAGTACTTC.